The 9 T cell receptor beta chains in this list originate from one sample, sequenced in a study of blood T cell repertoires in COVID-19. Produced via immunoSEQ multiplex PCR; TCRdb's table is partial and in-frame only. The sample shows 200,000 to 250,000 clones, under 90% of them seen only once. Sequences were obtained from peripheral blood. The source of these receptors is a man aged 30 to 45 with active or convalescent COVID-19.

The chain joins TRBV5-1 to TRBJ1-1; possible D gene TRBD1, 5 bases. The V end was cut by 1 base, the J end by 0 bases, with 7 bases between. Germline loops: CDR1 SGHRS, CDR2 YFSETQ. The CDR3 runs 14 residues. CDR3: CASSLRQMNTEAFF. DNA for the CDR3: TGCGCCAGCAGCTTGCGACAGATGAACACTGAAGCTTTCTTT.

This clone has more than one count but fewer than ten. CDR3 sequence: CASRSHRNSPLHF. The CDR3 nucleotides read TGTGCCAGCAGGAGCCACAGGAATTCACCCCTCCACTTT. This chain uses TRBV28 with TRBJ1-6; a weak D match, TRBD1 (5 bases). Germline CDR1 and CDR2: MDHEN and SYDVKM. This CDR3 has 13 amino acids. V lost 6 bases and J 7 bases, leaving 10 bases between the germline ends. The full variable domain, completed using reference TRBV28 and TRBJ1-6, is DVKVTQSSRYLVKRTGEKVFLECVQDMDHENMFWYRQDPGLGLRLIYFSYDVKMKEKGDIPEGYSVSREKKERFSLILESASTNQTSMYLCASRSHRNSPLHFGNGTRLTVT.

This chain joins TRBV7-6 and TRBJ2-2, with 13 bases fitting TRBD2. CDR1 and CDR2 (germline): SGHVS, FNYEAQ. The CDR3 contains 16 residues. V lost 4 bases to trimming and J lost 7 bases; unmatched junction nucleotides: 6. DNA for the CDR3: TGTGCCAGCAGCTCGACTAGCGGGGGGCGTGGCGGGGAGCTGTTTTTT. Its translation is CASSSTSGGRGGELFF.

This clone was seen a single time. The rearrangement uses TRBV5-1 and TRBJ1-6; 8 positions match TRBD1. Germline V gene data show CDR1 as SGHRS and CDR2 as YFSETQ. CDR3 size: 16 residues. Trimming at V came to 4 bases and at J to 7 bases, leaving 10 bases not matched to a gene. Here the CDR3 reads CASSPSKTGENSPLHF. The DNA of the CDR3 is TGCGCCAGCAGCCCGTCCAAGACAGGGGAAAATTCACCCCTCCACTTT.

V gene TRBV5-6 combines with J gene TRBJ1-3; 7 bases are shared with TRBD1. V shed 3 bases and J 4 bases; nucleotides not matched to a gene: 7. There are 15 residues in the CDR3. Germline lookup yields CDR1 SGHDT and CDR2 YYEEEE. CDR3 sequence reads: CASSSYRGRGNTIYF. The DNA of the CDR3 is TGTGCCAGCAGCTCCTACAGGGGCCGGGGAAACACCATATATTTT.

This clone turned up a few times. V is TRBV28 and J is TRBJ1-5; the D is unclear. The ends were cut back, 3 bases at V and 7 bases at J, with 13 bases in the middle. CDR1 and CDR2 (germline): MDHEN, SYDVKM. The CDR3 consists of 14 residues. Here the CDR3 DNA reads TGTGCCAGCAGTTTGTTGGTGGGAGGCCAGCCCCAGCATTTT. Translated: CASSLLVGGQPQHF.

The V and J genes are TRBV2 and TRBJ2-1; 8 bases line up with TRBD2. From germline, CDR1 is SNHLY and CDR2 FYNNEI. The CDR3 has 15 amino acids. The V and J ends lost 2 bases and 6 bases, in that order; junction bases with no gene match: 6. CDR3 nucleotide sequence: TGTGCCAGCAGTGAATGGGGACTAGGGGTCAATGAGCAGTTCTTC. Its protein product is CASSEWGLGVNEQFF.

The chain uses TRBV7-8 and TRBJ2-2; the match to TRBD2 covers 11 bases. CDR1 is SGHVS, CDR2 FQNEAQ, per germline. Trimming removed 4 bases from V and 1 base from J; junction bases left unmatched: 11. CDR3 length: 19 amino acids. The CDR3 DNA reads TGTGCCAGCAGCTGGAATTCCGGGACTAGCGGATTGAACACCGGGGAGCTGTTTTTT. This encodes CASSWNSGTSGLNTGELFF. The variable domain in full, with the rest retrieved from reference TRBV7-8 and TRBJ2-2, is GAGVSQSPRYKVAKRGQDVALRCDPISGHVSLFWYQQALGQGPEFLTYFQNEAQLDKSGLPSDRFFAERPEGSVSTLKIQRTQQEDSAVYLCASSWNSGTSGLNTGELFFGEGSRLTVL.

The CDR3 nucleotides read TGCGCCAGCAGCCTGGGGTGGGGCACTACCTACGAGCAGTACTTC. Protein sequence: CASSLGWGTTYEQYF. V is TRBV5-1 and J is TRBJ2-7; maybe TRBD1 (5 bases). The CDR3 contains 15 residues. V was clipped by 4 bases and J by 2 bases, with 16 bases between them. Germline V gene lookup returns CDR1 SGHRS and CDR2 YFSETQ.